One sample yielded the 5 T cell receptor beta chains listed below, sequenced in a study of blood T cell repertoires in COVID-19. Generated by immunoSEQ multiplex PCR, the TCRdb table keeps only in-frame clones and is missing some. The data contain 150,000 to 200,000 clones, around 88% of them singletons. The sequenced sample was peripheral blood. Receptors were obtained from a human donor in a cohort sampled during active COVID-19.

The chain joins TRBV7-9 to TRBJ1-1; 9 bases line up with TRBD1. The CDR3 consists of 15 residues. V shed 3 bases, J shed 6 bases, and the junction held 8 bases outside the gene matches. Looked up from germline, CDR1 is SEHNR and CDR2 is FQNEAQ (reference sequence). The CDR3 sequence: CASSFPGQGFAEAFF. The CDR3 nucleotides read TGTGCCAGCAGCTTTCCGGGACAGGGATTCGCTGAAGCTTTCTTT.

This clone was detected once. The chain employs TRBV9 and TRBJ2-7; D is undetermined. Germline V gene lookup returns CDR1 SGDLS and CDR2 YYNGEE. V was shortened by 2 bases and J by 6 bases, with 6 bases between the two germline ends. The CDR3 covers 11 residues. In DNA form, the CDR3 reads TGTGCCAGCAGCGTCCTCGGCGAGCAGTACTTC. As protein: CASSVLGEQYF.

The chain combines TRBV5-4 with TRBJ2-1; TRBD2 agrees at 14 bases. V lost 4 bases and J lost 5; bases outside the gene matches: 2. The CDR3 is 15 amino acids. The germline gives CDR1 SGHNT, CDR2 YYREEE (reference sequence). The chain's CDR3 is CASSKGLAGDNEQFF. The CDR3 region has the DNA TGTGCCAGCAGCAAGGGACTAGCGGGAGACAATGAGCAGTTCTTC.

This sequence joins TRBV28 and TRBJ2-7; D is possibly TRBD1 (6 bases). This CDR3 region has 13 residues. Germline V gene lookup returns CDR1 MDHEN and CDR2 SYDVKM. Deletions cut 8 bases from V and 2 bases from J, with 13 bases between. CDR3 DNA sequence: TGTGCCAGCCAAACGGGACATACCTACGAGCAGTACTTC. This gives the protein CASQTGHTYEQYF.

V is TRBV27 and J is TRBJ2-1; 10 nucleotides agree with TRBD2. The trim removed 3 bases at V and 8 bases at J, leaving 10 bases unmatched. The CDR3 extends over 16 amino acids. Looked up from germline, CDR1 is MNHEY and CDR2 is SMNVEV (reference sequence). The chain's CDR3 is CASSLSPSGSLHEQFF. CDR3 bases: TGTGCCAGCAGTTTGTCCCCTAGCGGGAGTCTCCATGAGCAGTTCTTC.